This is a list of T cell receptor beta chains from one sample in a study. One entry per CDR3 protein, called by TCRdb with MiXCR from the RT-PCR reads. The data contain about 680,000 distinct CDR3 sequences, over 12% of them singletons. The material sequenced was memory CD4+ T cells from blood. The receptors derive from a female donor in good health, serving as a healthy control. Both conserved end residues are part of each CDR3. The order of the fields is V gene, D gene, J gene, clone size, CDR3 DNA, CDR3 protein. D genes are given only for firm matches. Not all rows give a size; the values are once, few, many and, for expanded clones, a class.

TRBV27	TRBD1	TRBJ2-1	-	TGTGCCAGCAGGGAAGGGACAGGGTCATCGAATGAGCAGTTCTTC	CASREGTGSSNEQFF
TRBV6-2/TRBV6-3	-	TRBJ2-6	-	TGTGCCAGCAGAACCGGGGGCTCTGGGGCCAACGTCCTGACTTTC	CASRTGGSGANVLTF
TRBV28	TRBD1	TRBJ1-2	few	TGTGCCAGCAGTGGATCACAGGGGCACTATGGCTACACCTTC	CASSGSQGHYGYTF
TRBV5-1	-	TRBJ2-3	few	TGCGCCAGCAGCTTCGGGACCACCACAGATACGCAGTATTTT	CASSFGTTTDTQYF
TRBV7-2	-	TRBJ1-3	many	TGTGCCAGCAGCTCAAGGGGGGAAGGAAACACCATATATTTT	CASSSRGEGNTIYF
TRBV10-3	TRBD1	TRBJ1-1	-	TGTGCCATCAGTGATGGACAGGGGTTGAACACTGAAGCTTTCTTT	CAISDGQGLNTEAFF
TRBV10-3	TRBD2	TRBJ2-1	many	TGTGCCATCAGGGAGACTAGCGGGAGTAATTACAATGAGCAGTTCTTC	CAIRETSGSNYNEQFF
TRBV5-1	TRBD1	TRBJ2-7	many	TGCGCCAGCAGCTCCACCCAGACAGGGGGCGAGCAGTACTTC	CASSSTQTGGEQYF
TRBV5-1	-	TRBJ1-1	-	TGCGCCAGCAGCGCCCGTACCGGGAGCCCCCTCGAAGCTTTCTTT	CASSARTGSPLEAFF
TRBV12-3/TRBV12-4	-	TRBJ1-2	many	TGTGCCAGCAGTTCGACAGCTAACTATGGCTACACCTTC	CASSSTANYGYTF
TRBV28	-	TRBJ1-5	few	TGTGCCAGCCTCGGCGGGGGGCGGAATGGCAATCAGCCCCAGCATTTT	CASLGGGRNGNQPQHF
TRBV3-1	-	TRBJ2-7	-	TGTGCCAGCAGCCAAGATCAAACGGGGGCCGAGCAGTACTTC	CASSQDQTGAEQYF
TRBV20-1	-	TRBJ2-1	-	TGCGGGGCCGAACGGGGCCGCAATGAGCAGTTCTTC	CGAERGRNEQFF
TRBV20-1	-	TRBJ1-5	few	TGCAGTGCTAGAGATGAAATAGGCCAGGGTGTTTCGTGGAATCAGCCCCAGCATTTT	CSARDEIGQGVSWNQPQHF
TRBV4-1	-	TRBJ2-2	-	TGCGCCAGCAGCCAAGATCCCAGGTTGAACACCGGGGAGCTGTTTTTT	CASSQDPRLNTGELFF
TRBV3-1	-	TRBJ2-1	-	TGTGCCAGCAGCCAAGTTAGCTATGAGCAGTTCTTC	CASSQVSYEQFF
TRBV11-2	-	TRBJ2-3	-	TGTGCCAGCAGCCCCCTAAATACGCAGTATTTT	CASSPLNTQYF
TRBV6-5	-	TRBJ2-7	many	TGTGCCAGCAGGCGGACCCCTATCTCCTACGAGCAGTACTTC	CASRRTPISYEQYF
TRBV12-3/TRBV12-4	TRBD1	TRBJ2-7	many	TGTGCCAGCAGTTTAGGTCACCGGGACAGCCCCTACTTC	CASSLGHRDSPYF
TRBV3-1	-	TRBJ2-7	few	TGTGCCAGCAGCCAAGATGGTCAGCGGAGCTACGAGCAGTACTTC	CASSQDGQRSYEQYF
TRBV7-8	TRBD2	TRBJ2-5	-	TGTGCCAGCAGCTCCCGGTGGGTAGCGGGAGACCGGGAGACCCAGTACTTC	CASSSRWVAGDRETQYF
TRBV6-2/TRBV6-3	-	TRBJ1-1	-	TGTGCCAGCAGTTACTCGGGGTATAGACTGAACACTGAAGCTTTCTTT	CASSYSGYRLNTEAFF
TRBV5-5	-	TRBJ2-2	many	TGTGCCAGCAGCCCCCAGGGTCCGGGACTCAGCGGGGAGCTGTTTTTT	CASSPQGPGLSGELFF
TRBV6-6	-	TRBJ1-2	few	TGTGCCAGACGACGCCCCCCTTCCGGGGCGCGGGGCTACACCTTC	CARRRPPSGARGYTF
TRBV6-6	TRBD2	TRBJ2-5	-	TGTGCCAGCAGCCTGGGACTAGGGAGGCCCCAGTACTTC	CASSLGLGRPQYF
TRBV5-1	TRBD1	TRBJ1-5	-	TGCGCCAGCAGCCCCAGACAGGGCGGGCAGCCCCAGCATTTT	CASSPRQGGQPQHF
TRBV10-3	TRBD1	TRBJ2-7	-	TGTGCCATCAGTGCAGGGACAGGGGCCTACGAGCAGTACTTC	CAISAGTGAYEQYF
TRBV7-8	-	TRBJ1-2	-	TGTGCCAGCAGCTTAGTTGGGAGGGAGTATGGCTACACCTTC	CASSLVGREYGYTF
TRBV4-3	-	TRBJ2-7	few	TGCGCCAGCAGCCAAGGCGACCTGGGGGACGAGCAGTACTTC	CASSQGDLGDEQYF
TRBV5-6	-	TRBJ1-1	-	TGTGCCAGCAGCTTGGGGGAGATCACTGAAGCTTTCTTT	CASSLGEITEAFF
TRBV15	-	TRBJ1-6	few	TGTGCCACCAGCAGAGGACAAGATAATTCACCCCTCCACTTT	CATSRGQDNSPLHF
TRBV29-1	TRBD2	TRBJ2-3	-	TGCAGCGTCCTACTTAGCGGGACTAGCACAGATACGCAGGATTTT	CSVLLSGTSTDTQDF
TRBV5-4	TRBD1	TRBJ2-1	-	TGTGCCAGCAGCGTACCGCCGGGACAGCGCTCGAGTGAGCAGTTCTTC	CASSVPPGQRSSEQFF
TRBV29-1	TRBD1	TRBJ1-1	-	TGCAGCGCGGGACAGACGAACACTGAAGCTTTCTTT	CSAGQTNTEAFF
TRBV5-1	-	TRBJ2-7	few	TGCGCCAGCAGCTTGAAGGAACTCACCTACGAGCAGTACTTC	CASSLKELTYEQYF
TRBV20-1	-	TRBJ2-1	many	TGCAGTGCTAGCGCCTACACCGGACGGTCCTACAATGAGCAGTTCTTC	CSASAYTGRSYNEQFF
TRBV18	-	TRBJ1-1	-	TGTGCCAGCTCACCACGGCTTTCAGAGGGGGAAGCTTTCTTT	CASSPRLSEGEAFF
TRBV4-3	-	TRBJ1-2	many	TGCGCCAGCAGCCAAGATCCTGGGGGATCCTATGGCTACACCTTC	CASSQDPGGSYGYTF
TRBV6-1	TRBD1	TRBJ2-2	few	TGTGCCAGCAGTCTTCAGACAGGGGGAACCGGGGAGCTGTTTTTT	CASSLQTGGTGELFF
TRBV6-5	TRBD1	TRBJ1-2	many	TGTGCCAGCAGTTACTTACAGGGGGGCTATGGCTACACCTTC	CASSYLQGGYGYTF
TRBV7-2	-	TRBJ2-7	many	TGTGCCAGCAGTTATCGACTGGGGGGTTCCTACGAGCAGTACTTC	CASSYRLGGSYEQYF
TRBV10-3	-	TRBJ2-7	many	TGTGCCATCAGTGAATCTCTGGACAGTCCGAACTTC	CAISESLDSPNF
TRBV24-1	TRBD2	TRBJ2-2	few	TGTGCCACCAGTGACCCGGGACTAGCGGGAGGGAGGACCGGGGAGCTGTTTTTT	CATSDPGLAGGRTGELFF
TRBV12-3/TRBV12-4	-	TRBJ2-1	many	TGTGCCAGCAGTTTAATGACTCCTGAGGATGAGCAGTTCTTC	CASSLMTPEDEQFF
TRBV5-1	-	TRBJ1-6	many	TGCGCCAGCAGCTTCGGCCCCCTGACGGCAGATAATTCACCCCTCCACTTT	CASSFGPLTADNSPLHF
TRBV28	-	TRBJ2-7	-	TGTGCCAGCACCGACTCCTCCAAATCCACTTCCTACGAGCAGTACTTC	CASTDSSKSTSYEQYF
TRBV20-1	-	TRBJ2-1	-	TGCAGTGCTAGGAGGATTGCGGTAAACACAGATACGCAGTTCTTC	CSARRIAVNTDTQFF
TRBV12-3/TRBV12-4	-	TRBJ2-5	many	TGTGCCAGCAGTCTAGGCACAGGGCGGCAGACCCAGTACTTC	CASSLGTGRQTQYF
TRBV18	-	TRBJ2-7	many	TGTGCCAGCTCACCAGCAGTTACAGGGTCCTACGAGCAGTACTTC	CASSPAVTGSYEQYF
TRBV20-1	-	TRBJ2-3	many	TGCAGTGCTCGCTCGGGGGTGGGGGAACAAGATACGCAGTATTTT	CSARSGVGEQDTQYF
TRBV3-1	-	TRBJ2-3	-	TGTGCCAGCAGCCAAGATCGGCTGCGATATACGCAGTATTTT	CASSQDRLRYTQYF
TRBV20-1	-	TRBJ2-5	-	TGCAGTGCTAGAGACCTCTACCAAGAGACCCAGTACTTC	CSARDLYQETQYF
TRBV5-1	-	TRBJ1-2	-	TGCGCCAGCAGCTTCGGGAGCCTGGGGGAAAACGGCTACACCTTC	CASSFGSLGENGYTF